This T cell receptor beta chain was sequenced for a study of blood T cell repertoires in COVID-19. Background on the study: From the United States, Italy and Spain came samples of acute and convalescent COVID-19. The analysed material was cDNA or gDNA that came from T cells, B-cell-depleted T cells, or PBMCs.

Original methodology: Using reference gene primer amplification, nucleated cell counts were estimated. This table comes from immunoSEQ multiplex PCR, and its TCRdb copy is limited to in-frame clones, with some not included. The V and J calls and clone size were taken over from that table, and D and trimming were inferred from the DNA. Of approximately 50,000 clones in the sample, around three quarters were seen once. Germline CDR1 reads SGHAT; CDR2 reads FQNNGV. CDR3 length: 16 amino acids. V was pared by 11 bases and J by 0 bases, with 17 bases between. The specimen sequenced was peripheral blood. V and J are TRBV11-2 and TRBJ2-6, with a possible D match to TRBD2 (5 bases). The receptor was isolated from a man in his 70s with acute or convalescent COVID-19. CDR3 amino acids: CASTRTEVSGANVLTF. CDR3 coding DNA: TGTGCCTCGACCCGGACTGAAGTCTCTGGGGCCAACGTCCTGACTTTC.